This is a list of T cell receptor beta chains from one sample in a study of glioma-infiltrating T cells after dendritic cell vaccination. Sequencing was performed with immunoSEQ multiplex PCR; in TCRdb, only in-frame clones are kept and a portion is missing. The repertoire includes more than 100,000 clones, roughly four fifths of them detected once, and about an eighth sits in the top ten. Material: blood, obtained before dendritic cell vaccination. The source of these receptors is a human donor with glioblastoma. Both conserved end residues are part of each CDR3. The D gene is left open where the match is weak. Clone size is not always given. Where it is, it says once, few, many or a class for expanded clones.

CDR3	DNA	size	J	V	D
CASSLKQGQETQYF	TGTGCCAGCAGCTTAAAACAGGGGCAAGAGACCCAGTACTTC	once	TRBJ2-5	TRBV7-3	TRBD1
CASSQDGTGGFNSNQPQHF	TGCGCCAGCAGCCAGGACGGGACAGGGGGGTTTAATAGCAATCAGCCCCAGCATTTT	.	TRBJ1-5	TRBV4-1	TRBD1
CASSPRQGADRGGEKLFF	TGTGCCAGCTCACCGAGGCAGGGGGCCGACAGGGGTGGTGAAAAACTGTTTTTT	once	TRBJ1-4	TRBV18	TRBD1
CASSLTGGQPYGYTF	TGTGCCAGTAGTCTGACAGGGGGCCAGCCCTATGGCTACACCTTC	.	TRBJ1-2	TRBV19	TRBD1
CASSNSGGYEQYF	TGTGCCAGCAGCAATTCAGGGGGCTACGAGCAGTACTTC	.	TRBJ2-7	TRBV5-4	TRBD1
CANSPVDGNNYGYTF	TGTGCCAACTCCCCGGTGGACGGGAATAACTATGGCTACACCTTC	.	TRBJ1-2	TRBV6-5	.
CASSHEGPQHF	TGTGCCAGCAGTCACGAGGGGCCCCAGCATTTT	few	TRBJ1-5	TRBV6-6	.
CASRGAYGANVLTF	TGTGCCAGCCGGGGGGCGTACGGGGCCAACGTCCTGACTTTC	.	TRBJ2-6	TRBV27	.
CASSKGGDSYEQYF	TGTGCCAGCAGCAAGGGCGGGGACTCCTACGAGCAGTACTTC	.	TRBJ2-7	TRBV5-6	.
CASSLGQGDGYTF	TGTGCCAGCAGCCTAGGACAGGGGGATGGCTACACCTTC	once	TRBJ1-2	TRBV4-2	TRBD1
CASSMKGGQGAGQPQHF	TGTGCCAGCAGCATGAAGGGGGGACAGGGGGCCGGGCAGCCCCAGCATTTT	.	TRBJ1-5	TRBV5-4	TRBD1
CASSEGAGQGRQPQHF	TGTGCCAGCAGCGAGGGGGCGGGACAGGGCCGGCAGCCCCAGCATTTT	.	TRBJ1-5	TRBV9	TRBD1
CASGLSTYNEQFF	TGTGCTAGTGGTTTGTCCACCTACAATGAGCAGTTCTTC	once	TRBJ2-1	TRBV12-5	.
CASSVTGTGSYEQYF	TGCGCCAGCAGTGTAACCGGGACAGGGTCCTACGAGCAGTACTTC	.	TRBJ2-7	TRBV10-1	TRBD1
CASSLQNTEAFF	TGTGCCAGTAGTTTACAGAACACTGAAGCTTTCTTT	.	TRBJ1-1	TRBV19	.
CAISQTGSSYEQYF	TGTGCCATCAGCCAGACAGGGAGCTCCTACGAGCAGTACTTC	.	TRBJ2-7	TRBV10-3	TRBD1
CSARTENSPLHF	TGCAGCGCCCGGACAGAAAATTCACCCCTCCACTTT	.	TRBJ1-6	TRBV29-1	.
CASSLDTATNEKLFF	TGTGCCAGCAGCTTGGACACCGCAACTAATGAAAAACTGTTTTTT	.	TRBJ1-4	TRBV7-2	.
CASTTGGIGEQYF	TGTGCCAGCACTACAGGGGGAATAGGCGAGCAGTACTTC	.	TRBJ2-7	TRBV6-6	TRBD1
CASSLVTGYEQYF	TGTGCCAGCAGTTTAGTGACAGGGTACGAGCAGTACTTC	.	TRBJ2-7	TRBV6-5	TRBD1
CASSTTRRGAPLHF	TGTGCCAGTAGTACCACCCGGCGGGGCGCACCCCTCCACTTT	once	TRBJ1-6	TRBV19	.
CASSLEPGEGETQYF	TGTGCCAGCAGCTTAGAACCGGGGGAGGGGGAGACCCAGTACTTC	.	TRBJ2-5	TRBV7-2	TRBD2
CASSMGGGAGEETQYF	TGTGCCAGTAGTATGGGTGGGGGGGCCGGTGAAGAGACCCAGTACTTC	.	TRBJ2-5	TRBV19	.
CASSQDGGGDEQFF	TGCGCCAGCAGCCAAGATGGGGGAGGGGACGAGCAGTTCTTC	.	TRBJ2-1	TRBV4-1	TRBD2
CASRVTGTSAYNEQFF	TGCGCCAGCAGAGTCACCGGGACTAGTGCCTACAATGAGCAGTTCTTC	.	TRBJ2-1	TRBV4-1	TRBD2
CATSRAGSTGELFF	TGTGCCACCAGCAGAGCAGGGTCCACCGGGGAGCTGTTTTTT	.	TRBJ2-2	TRBV15	.
CASSLEGNLVGRDTQYF	TGTGCCAGCAGCTTAGAGGGTAACCTGGTCGGGAGGGATACGCAGTATTTT	.	TRBJ2-3	TRBV7-9	TRBD2
CASSIWTGVGYTF	TGTGCCAGTAGTATTTGGACAGGGGTTGGCTACACCTTC	once	TRBJ1-2	TRBV19	TRBD1
CASSLGRASPLHF	TGTGCCAGCAGCTTGGGGAGGGCGTCACCCCTCCACTTT	.	TRBJ1-6	TRBV5-4	.
CASSPLSTGELFF	TGTGCCAGCTCACCATTGAGCACCGGGGAGCTGTTTTTT	.	TRBJ2-2	TRBV18	.
CATRRTGLNYGYTF	TGTGCCACCAGGAGAACAGGGCTTAACTATGGCTACACCTTC	.	TRBJ1-2	TRBV15	.
CASSESDRGRGNYGYTF	TGTGCCAGCAGTGAATCCGACAGGGGAAGGGGGAACTATGGCTACACCTTC	.	TRBJ1-2	TRBV25-1	TRBD1
CASSDDSFYNSPLHF	TGTGCCAGCAGTGATGACAGCTTTTATAATTCACCCCTCCACTTT	.	TRBJ1-6	TRBV6-1	.
CASRGAGGQETQYF	TGTGCCAGCAGAGGAGCGGGGGGGCAGGAGACCCAGTACTTC	.	TRBJ2-5	TRBV6-1	TRBD2
CASSIFSGNYGYTF	TGTGCCAGTAGTATCTTTTCGGGGAACTATGGCTACACCTTC	.	TRBJ1-2	TRBV19	.
CAWSVVRTSGGSYNEQFF	TGTGCCTGGAGTGTAGTCCGGACTAGCGGGGGCTCCTACAATGAGCAGTTCTTC	.	TRBJ2-1	TRBV30	TRBD2
CASNMGARTGELFF	TGTGCCAGCAACATGGGGGCCCGAACCGGGGAGCTGTTTTTT	once	TRBJ2-2	TRBV2	.
CASSLAQGGYTF	TGTGCCAGCAGCTTAGCGCAGGGTGGCTACACCTTC	few	TRBJ1-2	TRBV7-2	.
CASSETGSSYEQYF	TGTGCCAGCAGCGAGACAGGAAGTTCCTACGAGCAGTACTTC	.	TRBJ2-7	TRBV7-8	.
CASSLEARENTGELFF	TGTGCCAGCAGCTTAGAAGCCAGGGAAAACACCGGGGAGCTGTTTTTT	.	TRBJ2-2	TRBV7-2	.
CASSETSGNTIYF	TGTGCCAGCAGTGAGACTTCTGGAAACACCATATATTTT	few	TRBJ1-3	TRBV6-1	.
CAWSQGRADTQYF	TGTGCCTGGTCTCAGGGGAGGGCAGATACGCAGTATTTT	.	TRBJ2-3	TRBV30	.
CASKNDRVGLETQYF	TGTGCCAGCAAGAACGACAGGGTGGGCCTGGAGACCCAGTACTTC	.	TRBJ2-5	TRBV6-5	TRBD1
CASSHPNTEAFF	TGTGCCAGCAGCCATCCGAACACTGAAGCTTTCTTT	few	TRBJ1-1	TRBV7-2	.
CASSKKRGAGGGELFF	TGTGCCAGCAGCAAAAAAAGGGGGGCGGGAGGCGGGGAGCTGTTTTTT	.	TRBJ2-2	TRBV21-1	.
CASTSPGQLAGANVLTF	TGTGCCAGTACCTCTCCGGGACAGCTGGCTGGGGCCAACGTCCTGACTTTC	.	TRBJ2-6	TRBV19	TRBD1
CASSLGSYRQPQHF	TGTGCCAGCAGCTTGGGTAGCTATAGGCAGCCCCAGCATTTT	few	TRBJ1-5	TRBV5-8	.
CASSPPGPQSLETQYF	TGTGCCAGCTCACCACCGGGCCCCCAAAGTCTGGAGACCCAGTACTTC	few	TRBJ2-5	TRBV18	.
CASSLHGQRAGPQHF	TGTGCCAGCAGCTTGCATGGGCAGCGAGCGGGGCCCCAGCATTTT	.	TRBJ1-5	TRBV5-6	.
CASSVRTGFGNEQFF	TGTGCCAGCAGCGTTAGAACAGGTTTCGGGAATGAGCAGTTCTTC	.	TRBJ2-1	TRBV5-4	.
CASSGDRGLDTEAFF	TGTGCCAGCAGCGGGGACAGGGGGCTAGACACTGAAGCTTTCTTT	.	TRBJ1-1	TRBV9	TRBD1